This TCR beta chain was retrieved from a study of shared clonotypes between healthy human individuals. Looking at the study overall: Plates per donor: three CD4 naive, three CD4 memory, two CD8 naive, one CD8 memory.

From germline, CDR1 is MNHEY and CDR2 SVGAGI. The ends lost 5 bases at V and 1 base at J; junction bases unmatched: 5. The CDR3 loop spans 15 amino acids. Comments on this clone: What it recognizes is unknown.

Study-level results: Large depth notwithstanding, sorted-subset sequencing proved incomplete by rarefaction. Richness estimates generally favored naive over memory subsets.

Produced via immunoSEQ multiplex PCR; TCRdb's table is partial and in-frame only. The sample contains approximately 980,000 clones, approximately 76% of which appear only once. This sequence originates from a man between 18 and 35 years old in good health. The source material was memory CD4+ T cells sorted from blood. Documented subset: CD45RA-negative fraction. J is TRBJ1-5 and V is TRBV6-5; 7 nucleotides match TRBD1. CDR3 loop: CASSLTGVSNQPQHF. In DNA, the CDR3 is TGTGCCAGCAGTCTCACAGGGGTGAGCAATCAGCCCCAGCATTTT.